This record looks at one T cell receptor (beta chain) sequence and its context. Its antigen is still unknown. Base qualities are not provided; no much larger clone lies one nucleotide away. In total, just over 650 healthy bone marrow donors made up the cohort. All cohort members were sampled while nominally healthy, although unrecorded immune exposures were likely present. The donor was CMV seropositive and belonged to the group of some 290 seropositive cohort members. A peripheral blood sample was collected from each donor, and TCR beta sequencing was performed on peripheral blood mononuclear cells. The Qiagen DNeasy Blood Extraction Kit was used to extract genomic DNA from the blood cell samples. The record originates from a study of cytomegalovirus exposure and HLA in healthy donors (dated by TCRdb to about 2017). About the full investigation: An earlier analysis of 587 of the donors reported 250 to 350 Gb of sequence data and around 100 million unique TCR beta sequences obtained from about 179 million T cells. An early release covering 550 to 650 HLA-typed donors comprised 250 to 350 gigabases of sequencing data and about 90 million unique TCR sequences. Among the roughly 390 genotyped donors, approximately 77% belonged to the genetic ancestry cluster associated with self-reported Caucasian donors. The study was designed to test whether signatures of past pathogen exposure could be identified by cataloging public T cell receptors. The T cell repertoires of several hundred subjects were profiled by immunosequencing and related to cytomegalovirus serostatus. In addition to the first cohort of hundreds of subjects, a separate validation cohort of 130 or so different subjects was used. To predict cytomegalovirus infection status, the study combined high-throughput TCR immunosequencing, statistical association of individual TCRs with disease status, and machine learning. To study patterns of TCR occurrence, a later analysis re-analyzed previously published TCR beta repertoires from more than 550 donors and added high-resolution HLA genotyping. Rather than drawing on any new phenotypic data, the later analysis identified candidate immune exposures from TCR beta sequences and the way those sequences occurred across donors. To decide whether each TCR beta V gene segment behaved as functional or pseudogenic, an earlier analysis of approximately 600 of the donors relied on high-throughput TCR beta sequencing. Donor age, sex, ethnicity and CMV serostatus were compiled alongside the repertoire data. Genome-wide SNP genotypes for about three fifths of the roughly 670 donors were used in a later genetic analysis, which treated that subset as a discovery cohort. All discovery cohort repertoires had been generated using a single sequencing platform. Class I and class II HLA loci were covered by the typing at four-digit resolution. The number of typed donors differed by locus: roughly 620-630 for A, B, C, DRB1 and DQB1; about 520 for DQA1; about 600 for DPA1; and 400 to 480 for DPB1. Four or five DR-DQ haplotypes were treated as single units for association and clustering because of strong linkage in the cohort. On average, about 240,000 unique TCR beta nucleotide sequences were sequenced per donor among 350 to 400 genotyped donors of the cohort, with roughly 18% of those sequences being non-productive. Study-level results and caveats: Compared with equally common non-associated chains, HLA-associated TCR beta chains in a later analysis were more clonally expanded and had lower generation probabilities. The study listed approximately 150 TCR beta chains as associated with cytomegalovirus. Because the 87-base-pair reads could not distinguish some IMGT-functional V segments, including TRBV6-2 and TRBV6-3, those segments were excluded. In vitro tests confirmed that three of the cytomegalovirus-associated TCR beta chains recognize cytomegalovirus antigens. Sequencing depth was assumed to be roughly uniform across donors in the presence/absence analyses, though that assumption may not hold. Most CMV-associated TCR beta chains appeared to be HLA-restricted in a later analysis, and the HLA associations seemed to be driven largely by CMV exposure. An association between a missense DCLRE1C variant and V-gene and J-gene trimming of TCR beta chains was found in a later genetic analysis and replicated in an independent cohort. Linkage disequilibrium might explain the correlated functional status among segregating V segments, but an unknown experimental factor could not be ruled out. Because counts were too low, around 18 rarely observed V segments, including chromosome 9 orphons, were left out of the earlier analysis of 587 of the donors. When HLA alleles, especially DR and DQ, strongly co-occurred, TCR associations were difficult to assign to individual alleles. An earlier analysis of several hundred of the donors showed that most TCR beta V segments appeared in productive rearrangements either about 90% or about 30% of the time, which broadly matched IMGT annotations. A further reported finding was that TCR beta sequences accurately predicted the HLA-A and HLA-B alleles for most subjects in the first cohort. Only TCR beta chains were sequenced in this cohort, and the absence of alpha or paired-chain data limited detectable features. CMV serostatus was the only immune exposure information available for the cohort. In a later genetic analysis, fewer N-insertions in productive TCRs were reported among donors in an Asian-associated ancestry cluster than the roughly 640-donor mean. A later analysis found that TCR association rates varied across HLA loci, with DRB1 alleles showing the most associated TCRs and HLA-C alleles the fewest. While some public TCRs were present in many individuals, most TCR sequences turned up only very rarely across donors. A later analysis associated 16,951 TCR beta sequences with specific HLA alleles at a false discovery rate of 0.05. It was suggested by the authors that the approach could potentially be generalized to other disease states and immunological phenotypes. A cluster of highly shared sequence variants was judged likely to represent a technical artifact of the sequencing pipeline. In a later analysis, several top co-occurrence clusters were reported to appear linked to parvovirus B19, influenza, CMV and Epstein-Barr virus. HLA typing was unavailable for some donors at each locus, so association tests used only the typed subset. Cytomegalovirus status was reported to be diagnosed by the classifier with high specificity and sensitivity in both the original and validation cohorts.

Libraries came from the immunoSEQ multiplex PCR assay. For the multiplex PCR, a mixture combining 60 forward primers for TCR Vbeta segments and 13 reverse primers for TCR Jbeta segments was used. A multiplex PCR assay on genomic DNA amplified the CDR3 region of rearranged TCR beta genes. Amplified TCR beta libraries were sequenced as 87-base-pair reads on the Illumina HiSeq System. Per the source publication's procedure: In a later analysis, tens of millions of unique TCR beta chains were counted across the roughly 610 repertoires, and around 11 million of these chains were shared by at least two donors. Raw reads were error-corrected and collapsed into unique sequences by a nearest-neighbor algorithm in which closely related sequences were merged to remove PCR and sequencing errors. V, D and J gene segments were assigned by aligning CDR3 sequences to IMGT reference sequences. For a sequence to be retained, a match of at least six nucleotides was required to both a V gene segment and a J gene segment. A rearrangement was called productive if the CDR3 had no stop codons and remained in frame with V and J, and every other rearrangement was called non-productive. Following IMGT convention, CDR3 was defined as the stretch from the second conserved V-encoded cysteine up to the conserved J-encoded phenylalanine. In an earlier analysis of approximately 500 of the donors, sequences lacking an unambiguous match to a single V gene segment were excluded. An earlier analysis of 550 to 650 of the donors classified V segments as functional when productive rearrangements were above 56.7% and as segregating when the standard deviation between donors was above 5%. A statistical classification framework was built to diagnose cytomegalovirus status from the catalog of TCR beta chain sequences. In a later analysis, V and J genes were assigned by comparing TCR nucleotide sequences against IMGT/GENE-DB human TR gene sequences. A later analysis assigned CDR3 sequences and most-parsimonious VDJ recombination scenarios with the TCRdist pipeline. In a later analysis, each TCR beta chain was defined by its CDR3 amino acid sequence together with its V-gene family, and reads lacking a unique V-gene family were excluded. A later analysis removed 592 highly shared, low-generation-probability nucleotide sequences to deal with suspected cross-contamination and a sequencing artifact. In a later analysis, a clonal expansion index was calculated for each public chain from normalized within-repertoire ranks of inferred template counts. In a later analysis, generation probabilities were computed with a VDJ recombination model fitted to out-of-frame rearrangements, and the resulting probabilities were checked against IGoR. In a later analysis, hypergeometric tests were used to score TCR-TCR, TCR-HLA and TCR-CMV co-occurrence, with a repertoire-size bias correction applied to TCR pairs. False discovery rates were estimated in a later analysis by permuting HLA or CMV assignments 20 times. A later analysis grouped co-occurring TCRs with DBSCAN, adding TCRdist sequence similarity when clustering within HLA-allele-positive subsets. Repertoires with fewer than 30,000 or more than 120,000 public chains, plus five repertoires with anomalous nucleotide sharing, were excluded from co-occurrence clustering. The table comes from immuneACCESS by way of TCRdb, which keeps in-frame sequences with V and J called. Part of the clones is missing from these tables; in studies checked, under half for an unresolved V gene and the rest for unknown reasons. V, J and clone size were drawn from that table, and D and trimming were deduced from the DNA. In this sample the table shows approximately 99,000 clones, approximately 81% of which occur a single time. The ten largest account for approximately 3.4% of the sample.

V loses 0 bases, J loses 8 bases, and the germline ends lie 13 bases apart. There are 14 amino acids in the CDR3, from cysteine to phenylalanine inclusive. Just the 42-base CDR3 DNA is kept, in frame starting at base 1. CDR1 and CDR2, looked up from the germline V gene, are MGHDK and SYGVNS. The sequencing input was PBMCs. The source of this sequence is a male donor in good health and CMV-seropositive. The sequence joins TRBV25-1 to TRBJ1-1, with a weak D call of TRBD1 (5 bases match). The DNA reads TGTGCCAGCAGTGAATATGCAGGGAAAGGAGAAGCTTTCTTT. Protein translation: CASSEYAGKGEAFF.